A single sample gave rise to the 14 T cell receptor beta chains below, sequenced in a study of shared clonotypes between healthy human individuals. Using immunoSEQ multiplex PCR, the repertoire was profiled, and TCRdb retains in-frame clones only, with some absent. The table records some 1,600,000 clones, 95% to 99% of them present only once. Sequenced sample: naive CD4+ T cells sorted from blood. The subset: CD45RA+ positively selected. Every receptor here comes from a man aged 25-40 years in good health.

The gene calls are TRBV15 and TRBJ1-1; D is undetermined. This CDR3 contains 15 residues. Germline assignment: CDR1 LNHNV and CDR2 YYDKDF (reference sequence). V lost 0 bases, J lost 0 bases, and 8 bases lay in between. CDR3 DNA: TGTGCCACCAGCAGAGATCCGGGCGTGAACACTGAAGCTTTCTTT. It codes for CATSRDPGVNTEAFF.

J is TRBJ1-4 and V is TRBV10-3; D might be TRBD1 (5 bases). This CDR3 comprises 13 residues. The germline V gene has CDR1 ENHRY and CDR2 SYGVKD. The V gene lost 5 bases and the J gene lost 5 bases, with 9 bases spanning the gap. CDR3 nucleotides: TGTGCCATCAGTTACCGGGACAATGAAAAACTGTTTTTT. It yields the protein CAISYRDNEKLFF.

The V and J genes are TRBV28 and TRBJ1-1; D is undetermined. This CDR3 contains 13 residues. CDR1 is MDHEN, CDR2 SYDVKM, per germline. With 7 bases removed from V and 4 bases from J, the gap between germline ends came to 13 bases. Written as DNA, the CDR3 is TGTGCCAGCATATTGAATGTGGGCACTGAAGCTTTCTTT. Amino acids: CASILNVGTEAFF.

The chain is built from TRBV18 and TRBJ2-3; 8 bases map to TRBD2. Germline V gene lookup returns CDR1 KGHSH and CDR2 LQKENI. Unmatched junction bases numbered 12, after V lost 3 bases and J lost 4 bases. The CDR3 covers 17 residues. CDR3 in amino acids: CASSPGSSGLVSDTQYF. The CDR3 DNA is TGTGCCAGCTCACCGGGGAGCTCGGGACTAGTCTCAGATACGCAGTATTTT.

On this clone: Other DNA sequences of this sample code for an identical CDR3. This chain joins TRBV6-5 and TRBJ2-7; D call uncertain. The CDR3 totals 11 residues. V was trimmed by 2 bases and J by 6 bases, leaving 5 bases between them. The germline V gene encodes CDR1 MNHEY and CDR2 SVGAGI. For the CDR3, the DNA is TGTGCCAGCAGTTACCGAGGCGAGCAGTACTTC. Translation: CASSYRGEQYF.

The chain has TRBV14 and TRBJ2-2; tentatively, D is TRBD2 (5 bases). CDR1 SGHDN and CDR2 FVKESK come from the germline V gene. This CDR3 region has 15 residues. Trimming cost V 1 base and J 4 bases, with 10 bases left between them. The CDR3 loop reads CASSQVVGGTGELFF. The CDR3 DNA sequence: TGTGCCAGCAGCCAAGTAGTAGGAGGCACCGGGGAGCTGTTTTTT.

A single count supports this clone. The chain carries TRBV4-2 and TRBJ2-1; D gene uncertain. V shed 0 bases and J shed 9 bases, with 18 bases lying between them. CDR1 LGHNA and CDR2 YNFKEQ come from the germline V gene. The CDR3 sequence is 16 residues long. The CDR3 reads CASSQEVVTTVGEQFF. The CDR3 DNA follows: TGTGCCAGCAGCCAAGAAGTGGTGACGACGGTGGGTGAGCAGTTCTTC.

The chain recombines TRBV5-6 with TRBJ2-7, with TRBD1 identical over 8 bases. This CDR3 spans 14 amino acids. Germline V lookup: CDR1 SGHDT, CDR2 YYEEEE. V shed 2 bases and J 4 bases; nucleotides not matched to a gene: 5. Here the CDR3 reads CASSLYDRGYEQYF. Here the CDR3 DNA reads TGTGCCAGCAGCTTATACGACAGGGGTTACGAGCAGTACTTC.

The V call is TRBV2, the J call TRBJ2-7; D tentatively fits TRBD1 or TRBD2 (5 bases each). Trimming removed 7 bases from V and 4 bases from J, with 23 bases in between. The CDR3 runs to 16 residues. Germline V gene sequence: CDR1 SNHLY, CDR2 FYNNEI. Here the CDR3 DNA reads TGTGCCAGCAACCCCGGGTACGGGGACCATAGATACGAGCAGTACTTC. Translation gives CASNPGYGDHRYEQYF.

The chain joins TRBV18 to TRBJ2-7; 7 bases align to TRBD2. The CDR3 consists of 14 residues. Per germline, CDR1 KGHSH and CDR2 LQKENI. V lost 4 bases to trimming and J lost 1 base; unmatched junction nucleotides: 4. Written as DNA, the CDR3 is TGTGCCAGCTCACTCGCTAGCGGATCCTACGAGCAGTACTTC. This translates into CASSLASGSYEQYF.

The V gene is TRBV12-5, the J gene TRBJ1-3; 9 bases match TRBD1. Germline V gene lookup returns CDR1 LGHNT and CDR2 FRNRAP. V lost 4 bases and J lost 6; bases outside the gene matches: 13. The CDR3 loop spans 17 amino acids. Written as DNA, the CDR3 is TGTGCTAGTGGTTCGGGGACAGGGCGGACGTATGAAAACACCATATATTTT. Protein sequence: CASGSGTGRTYENTIYF.

The chain carries TRBV5-4 and TRBJ2-3; D not certain. Germline CDR1 SGHNT, CDR2 YYREEE (reference sequence). There are 16 residues in the CDR3. V gave up 5 bases and J gave up 0 bases, with 16 bases separating them. The CDR3 DNA reads TGTGCCAGCAGTCCTCGACGGAAAACTAGCACAGATACGCAGTATTTT. Translation: CASSPRRKTSTDTQYF.

A word on this clone: At the DNA level, this CDR3 is encoded by other sequences in the same sample as well. The chain uses TRBV10-3 and TRBJ1-5, with D tentatively TRBD1 (5 bases). This CDR3 is 12 amino acids long. The V and J ends lost 4 bases and 7 bases respectively, with 8 bases between them. Germline CDR1 is ENHRY and CDR2 is SYGVKD. The CDR3 spells CAISGGDQPQHF. CDR3 DNA sequence: TGTGCCATCAGTGGCGGGGACCAGCCCCAGCATTTT.

The table lists this clone with a count of one. The rearrangement joins TRBV9 to TRBJ2-1; 11 nucleotides match TRBD2. V dropped 4 bases and J dropped 6; count of bases not matched to a gene: 9. This CDR3 contains 16 residues. Germline CDR1 reads SGDLS; CDR2 reads YYNGEE. CDR3 sequence: CASSFAGLAVFNEQFF. The CDR3 DNA reads TGTGCCAGCAGCTTTGCGGGACTAGCGGTATTCAATGAGCAGTTCTTC.